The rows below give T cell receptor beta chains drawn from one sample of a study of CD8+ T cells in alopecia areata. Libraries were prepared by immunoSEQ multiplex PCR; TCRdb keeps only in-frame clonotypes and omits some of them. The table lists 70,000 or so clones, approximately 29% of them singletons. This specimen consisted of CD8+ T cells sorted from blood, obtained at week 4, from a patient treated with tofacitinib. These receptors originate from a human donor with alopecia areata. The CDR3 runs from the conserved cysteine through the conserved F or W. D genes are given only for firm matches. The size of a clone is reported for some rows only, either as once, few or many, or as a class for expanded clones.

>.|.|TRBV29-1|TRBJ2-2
CSAEGSTNTGELFF
TGCAGCGCGGAGGGCTCTACGAACACCGGGGAGCTGTTTTTT
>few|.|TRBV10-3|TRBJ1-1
CASHRGRGNTEAFF
TGTGCCAGCCATCGAGGACGGGGGAACACTGAAGCTTTCTTT
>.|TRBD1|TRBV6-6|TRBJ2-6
CASSPSGGEANVLTF
TGTGCCAGCAGTCCCTCAGGGGGCGAGGCCAACGTCCTGACTTTC
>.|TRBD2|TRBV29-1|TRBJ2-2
CSVPNPSGSSGTGELFF
TGCAGCGTTCCCAACCCTAGCGGGAGTTCGGGAACCGGGGAGCTGTTTTTT
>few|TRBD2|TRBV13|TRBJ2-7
CASSLGREGYEQYF
TGTGCCAGCAGCTTAGGACGGGAGGGCTACGAGCAGTACTTC
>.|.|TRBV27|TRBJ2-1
CASSLLDGNEQFF
TGTGCCAGCAGTTTATTGGACGGCAATGAGCAGTTCTTC
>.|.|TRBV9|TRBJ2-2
CASSVNSGELFF
TGTGCCAGCAGCGTTAACTCCGGGGAGCTGTTTTTT
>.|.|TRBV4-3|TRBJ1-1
CASSLGLHTEAFF
TGCGCCAGCAGCCTCGGCCTGCACACTGAAGCTTTCTTT
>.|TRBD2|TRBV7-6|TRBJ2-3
CASSVRTSGSVPDTQYF
TGTGCCAGCAGCGTGCGGACTAGCGGGAGTGTCCCAGATACGCAGTATTTT
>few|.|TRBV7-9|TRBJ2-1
CASSLEGALDEQFF
TGTGCCAGCAGCTTAGAGGGTGCGCTAGATGAGCAGTTCTTC
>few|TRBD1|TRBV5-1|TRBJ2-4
CASSFPGTDKNIQYF
TGCGCCAGCAGCTTCCCCGGGACAGACAAAAACATTCAGTACTTC
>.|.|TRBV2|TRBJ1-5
CASSEGGSNQPQHF
TGTGCCAGCAGTGAAGGTGGTAGCAATCAGCCCCAGCATTTT
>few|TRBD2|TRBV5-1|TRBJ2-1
CASSLFAIGTSGNLYNEQFF
TGCGCCAGCAGCTTGTTTGCAATCGGGACTAGCGGGAACCTCTACAATGAGCAGTTCTTC
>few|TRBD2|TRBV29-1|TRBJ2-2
CSVAAGDGSGELFF
TGCAGCGTAGCAGCGGGAGACGGGAGCGGGGAGCTGTTTTTT
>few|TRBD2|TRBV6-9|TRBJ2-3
CASSGTSGSWRDTQYF
TGTGCCAGCTCAGGGACTAGCGGGAGTTGGCGGGATACGCAGTATTTT
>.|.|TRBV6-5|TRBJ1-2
CASSYSDGPYGYTF
TGTGCCAGCAGTTACTCGGACGGGCCCTATGGCTACACCTTC
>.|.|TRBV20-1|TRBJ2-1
CSAILYNEQFF
TGCAGTGCGATATTATACAATGAGCAGTTCTTC
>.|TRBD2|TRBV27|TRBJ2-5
CASMERDQETQYF
TGTGCCAGCATGGAGCGGGATCAAGAGACCCAGTACTTC
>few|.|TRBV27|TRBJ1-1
CASSLRPGLAEAFF
TGTGCCAGCAGTTTACGACCGGGGTTGGCTGAAGCTTTCTTT
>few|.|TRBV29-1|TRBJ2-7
CSVSAAGEQYF
TGCAGCGTCTCAGCCGCGGGGGAGCAGTACTTC
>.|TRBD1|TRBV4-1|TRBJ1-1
CASSHEQGAGWNTEAFF
TGCGCCAGCAGCCACGAGCAGGGGGCCGGGTGGAACACTGAAGCTTTCTTT
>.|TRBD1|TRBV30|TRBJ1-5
CAWSRLQTGNNQPQHF
TGTGCCTGGAGCCGACTCCAGACAGGGAACAATCAGCCCCAGCATTTT
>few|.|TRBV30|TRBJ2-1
CAWSGQYNEQFF
TGTGCCTGGAGTGGACAGTACAATGAGCAGTTCTTC
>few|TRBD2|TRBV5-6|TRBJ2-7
CASSSSGRGYEQYF
TGTGCCAGCAGCTCTAGCGGGAGGGGGTACGAGCAGTACTTC
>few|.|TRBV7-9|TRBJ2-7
CASSPQLSDEQYF
TGTGCCAGCAGCCCCCAACTAAGTGACGAGCAGTACTTC
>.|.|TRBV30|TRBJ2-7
CAWIRDSYEQYF
TGTGCCTGGATCCGGGACTCCTACGAGCAGTACTTC
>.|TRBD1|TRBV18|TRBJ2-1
CASSPSMGQGDNEQFF
TGTGCCAGCTCACCATCCATGGGACAGGGAGACAATGAGCAGTTCTTC
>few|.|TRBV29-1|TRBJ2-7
CSVEGGTGEQYF
TGCAGCGTTGAGGGAGGGACAGGCGAGCAGTACTTC
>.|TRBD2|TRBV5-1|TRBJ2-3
CASSLESAGVSDTQYF
TGCGCCAGCAGCTTGGAGTCCGCGGGAGTGTCAGATACGCAGTATTTT
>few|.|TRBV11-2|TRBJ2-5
CASSISGVAEEETQYF
TGTGCCAGCAGCATTAGCGGAGTAGCGGAGGAAGAGACCCAGTACTTC
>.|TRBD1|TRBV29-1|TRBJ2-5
CSVEIRGPQETQYF
TGCAGCGTTGAAATCAGGGGGCCACAAGAGACCCAGTACTTC
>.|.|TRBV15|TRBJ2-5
CATSRERGEETQYF
TGTGCCACCAGCAGAGAGAGAGGGGAAGAGACCCAGTACTTC
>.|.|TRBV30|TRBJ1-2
CAWSGLLGGYTF
TGTGCCTGGAGTGGATTACTTGGCGGCTACACCTTC
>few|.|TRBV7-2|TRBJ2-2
CASSLSGPGELFF
TGTGCCAGCAGCTTATCTGGACCCGGGGAGCTGTTTTTT
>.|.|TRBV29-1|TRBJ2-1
CSAEPGTDNEQFF
TGCAGCGCCGAGCCAGGAACGGACAATGAGCAGTTCTTC
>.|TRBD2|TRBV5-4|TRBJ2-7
CASSSVAGRAAEQYF
TGTGCCAGCAGCTCCGTAGCGGGAAGGGCTGCCGAGCAGTACTTC
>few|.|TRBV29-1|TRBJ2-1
CSVEGLLDRSYNEQFF
TGCAGCGTTGAAGGGCTGTTAGATCGCTCCTACAATGAGCAGTTCTTC
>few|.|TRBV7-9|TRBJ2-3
CASTPRGLTDTQYF
TGTGCCAGCACCCCCCGGGGGCTCACAGATACGCAGTATTTT
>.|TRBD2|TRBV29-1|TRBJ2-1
CSVSGTSGRIVGEQFF
TGCAGCGTTAGCGGGACTAGCGGGAGAATCGTGGGTGAGCAGTTCTTC